The 25 T cell receptor beta chains in this list originate from one sample, sequenced in a study of T cell changes during pregnancy in multiple sclerosis. This table comes from immunoSEQ multiplex PCR, and its TCRdb copy is limited to in-frame clones, with some not included. The profile shows about 55,000 clones, 75% to 90% of them singletons. Material: CD4+ T cells from peripheral blood mononuclear cells, obtained in the first trimester of pregnancy. The receptors were sampled from a female donor with multiple sclerosis, enrolled in a pregnancy study.

The chain recombines TRBV11-3 with TRBJ2-1, with 8 bases aligning to TRBD2. The J segment lost 6 bases and the V segment lost 1 base, leaving 2 bases of the junction unmatched. This CDR3 spans 14 amino acids. Germline V lookup: CDR1 SGHNT, CDR2 YENEEA. The CDR3 bases are TGTGCCAGCAGCTTAGGACTAGCGCGCAATGAGCAGTTCTTC. Translating it yields CASSLGLARNEQFF.

This sequence joins TRBV30 and TRBJ1-5; no definite D call. The germline V gene has CDR1 GTSNPN and CDR2 SVGIG (reference sequence). This CDR3 spans 14 amino acids. Trimming removed 0 bases from V and 0 bases from J, with 6 bases in between. CDR3 coding DNA: TGTGCCTGGAGTGTACTCAATAGCAATCAGCCCCAGCATTTT. Its translation is CAWSVLNSNQPQHF. Drawing the rest from reference TRBV30 and TRBJ1-5, the complete variable domain is SQTIHQWPATLVQPVGSPLSLECTVEGTSNPNLYWYRQAAGRGLQLLFYSVGIGQISSEVPQNLSASRPQDRQFILSSKKLLLSDSGFYLCAWSVLNSNQPQHFGDGTRLSIL.

This CDR3 reads CASSGTNSGFEAFF. The CDR3 coding sequence is TGTGCCAGCAGTGGTACAAATTCGGGGTTTGAAGCTTTCTTT. This rearrangement joins TRBV6-1 to TRBJ1-1; no definite D call. Trimming pared 4 bases from V and 7 bases from J, leaving 16 bases between. This CDR3 comprises 14 residues. From germline, CDR1 is MNHNS and CDR2 SASEGT.

This clone was seen just once. CDR3 sequence: CASSATGSNQPQHF. CDR3 in DNA: TGTGCCAGCAGCGCGACAGGGAGCAATCAGCCCCAGCATTTT. The V gene is TRBV9, the J gene TRBJ1-5; 7 nucleotides align to TRBD1. This CDR3 spans 14 amino acids. Germline assignment: CDR1 SGDLS and CDR2 YYNGEE. V dropped 3 bases and J dropped 1; count of bases not matched to a gene: 1.

The chain couples TRBV5-1 to TRBJ2-7; 15 positions agree with TRBD2. The V and J ends lost 4 bases and 0 bases, in that order; junction bases with no gene match: 8. CDR1 is SGHRS and CDR2 is YFSETQ in the germline V gene. This CDR3 comprises 18 residues. The CDR3 is CASSKGLAGGHGSYEQYF. CDR3 DNA sequence: TGCGCCAGCAGCAAGGGACTAGCGGGGGGACATGGCTCCTACGAGCAGTACTTC.

The rearrangement links TRBV7-9 to TRBJ1-1; weak D call: TRBD1 (6 bases). Per germline, CDR1 SEHNR and CDR2 FQNEAQ (reference sequence). Trimming removed 2 bases at V and 3 bases at J, with 16 bases between. The CDR3 sequence is 16 residues long. CDR3 protein: CASSLRGRGPDTEAFF. In DNA, the CDR3 is TGTGCCAGCAGCTTACGTGGCAGGGGTCCTGACACTGAAGCTTTCTTT.

The chain is built from TRBV14 and TRBJ1-2, with D perhaps matching TRBD1 (6 bases). The CDR3 covers 16 residues. Germline assignment: CDR1 SGHDN and CDR2 FVKESK. V gave up 1 base and J gave up 2 bases, with 14 bases separating them. CDR3 sequence reads: CASSQARQVINYGYTF. The CDR3 DNA follows: TGTGCCAGCAGCCAAGCCCGACAGGTCATAAACTATGGCTACACCTTC.

This chain connects TRBV28 to TRBJ1-6, with TRBD1 as a possible D gene (6 bases). The CDR3 is 17 residues long. V lost 3 bases and J lost 7, with 19 bases in between. Germline V gives CDR1 MDHEN, CDR2 SYDVKM. DNA for the CDR3: TGTGCCAGCAGTTTCATCCAACAGGGTTACCAAAATTCACCCCTCCACTTT. It translates to CASSFIQQGYQNSPLHF.

The chain couples TRBV18 to TRBJ1-1; TRBD1 matches 8 bases. This CDR3 has 17 amino acids. Germline assignment: CDR1 KGHSH and CDR2 LQKENI. V was clipped by 2 bases and J by 0 bases; unmatched bases: 8. As DNA, the CDR3 is TGTGCCAGCTCACCAGCTGGACAGGGCAACTTGAACACTGAAGCTTTCTTT. It specifies CASSPAGQGNLNTEAFF.

V and J are TRBV5-1 and TRBJ2-1; 8 positions match TRBD2. Germline V gene sequence: CDR1 SGHRS, CDR2 YFSETQ. The V gene end was trimmed by 5 bases and the J gene end by 9 bases; junction bases not matched to a gene: 13. The CDR3 length is 15 residues. The CDR3 region has the DNA TGCGCCAGCAGTACAGCGGGGGTTAGGTCCACTGAGCAGTTCTTC. Its protein is CASSTAGVRSTEQFF. Full variable domain (rest looked up from reference TRBV5-1 and TRBJ2-1): KAGVTQTPRYLIKTRGQQVTLSCSPISGHRSVSWYQQTPGQGLQFLFEYFSETQRNKGNFPGRFSGRQFSNSRSEMNVSTLELGDSALYLCASSTAGVRSTEQFFGPGTRLTVL.

V usage is TRBV19 and J usage is TRBJ1-2; D is undetermined. This CDR3 is 12 amino acids long. The V gene's germline CDR1 is LNHDA and CDR2 SQIVND (reference sequence). The V gene lost 6 bases and the J gene lost 4 bases, with 9 bases spanning the gap. DNA for the CDR3: TGTGCCAGTAGCCGCGGGTTCTATGGCTACACCTTC. Amino acid sequence: CASSRGFYGYTF.

CDR3 bases: TGTGCCAGCAGTTCGACAGGGGGGTTAATGAACACTGAAGCTTTCTTT. Encoded protein: CASSSTGGLMNTEAFF. The chain has TRBV6-5 and TRBJ1-1; TRBD1 agrees at 9 bases. The CDR3 is 16 amino acids. Germline CDR1 and CDR2: MNHEY and SVGAGI. Trimming removed 4 bases from V and 0 bases from J; junction bases left unmatched: 6.

The gene calls are TRBV7-2 and TRBJ1-3; TRBD1 aligns across 7 bases. The CDR3 consists of 14 residues. CDR1 and CDR2 from the germline V gene are SGHTA and FQGNSA. Germline trimming cut 6 bases from V and 8 bases from J; bases unmatched to any gene: 10. Here the CDR3 reads CASRLRGREDTIYF. CDR3 DNA: TGTGCCAGCAGGCTTAGGGGGCGCGAAGACACCATATATTTT.

J is TRBJ2-3 and V is TRBV25-1; 11 nucleotides match TRBD2. The V gene's germline CDR1 is MGHDK and CDR2 SYGVNS. Trimming at V came to 5 bases and at J to 10 bases, leaving 11 bases not matched to a gene. This CDR3 has 15 residues. The CDR3 bases are TGTGCCAGCAGTATAGCGGGAGGGGGTAGCGGTGCGCAGTATTTT. Translation: CASSIAGGGSGAQYF.

The sample holds one count of this clone. The CDR3 nucleotides read TGTGCCAGTATGTCGCGGAGCTCCTATAATTCACCCCTCCACTTT. Translation gives CASMSRSSYNSPLHF. V and J are TRBV19 and TRBJ1-6; no reliable D call. The length of the CDR3 is 15 residues. V lost 7 bases, J lost 0 bases, and 10 bases lay in between. In germline, CDR1 is LNHDA, CDR2 SQIVND (reference sequence).

This clone was recorded once. The CDR3 loop is CASSSLGQQFSSYNSPLHF. In DNA, the CDR3 is TGTGCCAGCAGCTCGCTGGGCCAACAGTTTAGCTCCTATAATTCACCCCTCCACTTT. The V gene is TRBV5-6, the J gene TRBJ1-6, with no clear D. Germline V gene sequence: CDR1 SGHDT, CDR2 YYEEEE. There are 19 residues in the CDR3. Deletions cut 3 bases from V and 0 bases from J, with 19 bases between.

V is TRBV5-1 and J is TRBJ2-2; 10 nucleotides line up with TRBD1. V lost 7 bases, J lost 1 base, and 4 bases stayed unmatched. The CDR3 is made up of 15 amino acids. Germline V gene lookup returns CDR1 SGHRS and CDR2 YFSETQ. CDR3 sequence: CASRGQGRNTGELFF. As DNA, the CDR3 is TGCGCCAGCCGGGGACAGGGGAGGAACACCGGGGAGCTGTTTTTT.

A single count supports this clone. V is TRBV5-5 and J is TRBJ2-7; 11 bases are a match to TRBD2. The germline V gene has CDR1 SGHKS and CDR2 YYEKEE (reference sequence). J gave up 3 bases and V 4 bases, and 6 bases lay outside the gene matches. This CDR3 spans 15 amino acids. CDR3 sequence: CASSRRLAGSYEQYF. CDR3 nucleotides: TGTGCCAGCAGCCGACGACTAGCGGGGAGCTACGAGCAGTACTTC.

This chain joins TRBV19 and TRBJ2-6; 7 bases fit TRBD1. Germline V gives CDR1 LNHDA, CDR2 SQIVND (reference sequence). The CDR3 consists of 15 residues. V shed 6 bases and J 0 bases; nucleotides not matched to a gene: 2. CDR3 sequence: CASRAGGSGANVLTF. The CDR3 nucleotides are TGTGCCAGTAGGGCAGGGGGCTCTGGGGCCAACGTCCTGACTTTC. The variable domain in full, with the rest retrieved from reference TRBV19 and TRBJ2-6, is DGGITQSPKYLFRKEGQNVTLSCEQNLNHDAMYWYRQDPGQGLRLIYYSQIVNDFQKGDIAEGYSVSREKKESFPLTVTSAQKNPTAFYLCASRAGGSGANVLTFGAGSRLTVL.

The gene calls are TRBV19 and TRBJ1-2; D might be TRBD1 (5 bases). Germline CDR1 reads LNHDA; CDR2 reads SQIVND (reference sequence). The V gene lost 7 bases and the J gene lost 4 bases, with 10 bases spanning the gap. This CDR3 has 12 amino acids. The CDR3 sequence: CASNDSPYGYTF. The CDR3 DNA reads TGTGCCAGTAACGACAGTCCCTATGGCTACACCTTC.

This clone occurred a few times. The chain links TRBV11-3 to TRBJ1-6; TRBD1 matches 7 bases. Germline loops: CDR1 SGHNT, CDR2 YENEEA. After removal of 4 bases from V and 0 bases from J, the junction contained 3 bases not matched to a gene. This CDR3 is built from 16 residues. CDR3 sequence reads: CASSSRQGSYNSPLHF. The CDR3 coding sequence is TGTGCCAGCAGCTCTCGACAGGGCTCCTATAATTCACCCCTCCACTTT.

The chain recombines TRBV7-2 with TRBJ2-7; TRBD1 aligns across 8 bases. V lost 5 bases to trimming and J lost 2 bases; unmatched junction nucleotides: 5. The CDR3 extends over 14 amino acids. Germline lookup yields CDR1 SGHTA and CDR2 FQGNSA. The DNA of the CDR3 is TGTGCCAGCAGCCCAGACAGGGGCCCCTACGAGCAGTACTTC. The encoded protein is CASSPDRGPYEQYF.

The gene calls are TRBV19 and TRBJ1-1, with TRBD1 matching over 8 bases. After removal of 2 bases from V and 5 bases from J, the junction contained 4 bases not matched to a gene. The CDR3 runs to 14 residues. Germline V lookup: CDR1 LNHDA, CDR2 SQIVND (reference sequence). The CDR3 is CASSITGGGTEAFF. The CDR3 DNA is TGTGCCAGTAGTATAACAGGGGGTGGTACTGAAGCTTTCTTT.

This clone was counted a few times. This chain links TRBV10-3 with TRBJ1-2; TRBD1 is a possible D gene (5 bases). The length of the CDR3 is 13 residues. Between the trimmed V and J ends, which lost 6 bases and 4 bases, there was a span of 12 bases. Per the germline V gene, CDR1 is ENHRY and CDR2 is SYGVKD. CDR3 residues: CAISSDTIYGYTF. CDR3 coding DNA: TGTGCCATCAGCTCGGACACGATCTATGGCTACACCTTC.

This clone was counted once. The chain couples TRBV27 to TRBJ2-7; 7 nucleotides line up with TRBD2. The ends lost 8 bases at V and 4 bases at J; junction bases unmatched: 14. The CDR3 is 15 residues long. The germline V gene encodes CDR1 MNHEY and CDR2 SMNVEV (reference sequence). CDR3 sequence reads: CASAKKRAGFYEQYF. The CDR3 bases are TGTGCCAGCGCCAAGAAGAGAGCGGGGTTTTACGAGCAGTACTTC.